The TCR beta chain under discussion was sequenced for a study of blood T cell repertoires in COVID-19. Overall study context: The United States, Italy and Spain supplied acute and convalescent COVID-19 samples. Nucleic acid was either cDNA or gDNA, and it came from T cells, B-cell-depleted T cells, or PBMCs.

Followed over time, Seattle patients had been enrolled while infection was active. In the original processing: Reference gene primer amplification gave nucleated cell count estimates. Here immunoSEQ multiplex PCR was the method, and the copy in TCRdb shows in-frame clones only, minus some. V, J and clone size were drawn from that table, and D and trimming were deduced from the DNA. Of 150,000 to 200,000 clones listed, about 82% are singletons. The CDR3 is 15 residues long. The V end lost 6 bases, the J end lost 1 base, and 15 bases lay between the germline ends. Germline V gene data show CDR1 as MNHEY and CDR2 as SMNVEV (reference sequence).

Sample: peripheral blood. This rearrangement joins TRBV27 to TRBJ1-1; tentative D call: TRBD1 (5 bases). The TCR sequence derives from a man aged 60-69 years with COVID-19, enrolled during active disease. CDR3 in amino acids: CASRGWGVANTEAFF. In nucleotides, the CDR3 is TGTGCCAGCAGGGGTTGGGGGGTTGCGAACACTGAAGCTTTCTTT.